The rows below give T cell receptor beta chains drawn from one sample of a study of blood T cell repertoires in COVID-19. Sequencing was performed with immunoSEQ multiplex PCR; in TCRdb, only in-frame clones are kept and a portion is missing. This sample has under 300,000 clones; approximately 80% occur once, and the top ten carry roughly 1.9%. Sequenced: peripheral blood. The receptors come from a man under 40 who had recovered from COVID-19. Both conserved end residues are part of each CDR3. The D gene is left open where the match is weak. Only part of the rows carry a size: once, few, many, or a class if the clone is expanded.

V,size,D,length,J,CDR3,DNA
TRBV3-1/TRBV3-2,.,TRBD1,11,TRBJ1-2,CATGQGYGYTF,TGTGCCACCGGACAGGGGTATGGCTACACCTTC
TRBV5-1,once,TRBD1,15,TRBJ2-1,CASSSGQGAYNEQFF,TGCGCCAGCAGCAGTGGACAGGGAGCCTACAATGAGCAGTTCTTC
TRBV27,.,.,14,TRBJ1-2,CASSLSRQGYGYTF,TGTGCCAGCAGTTTATCCCGCCAGGGGTATGGCTACACCTTC
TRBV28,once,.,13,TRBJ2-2,CASIRHTTGELFF,TGTGCCAGCATCCGCCACACCACCGGGGAGCTGTTTTTT
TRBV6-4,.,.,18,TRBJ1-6,CASSERIGAGLHFPPLHF,TGTGCCAGCAGTGAAAGAATCGGTGCTGGACTTCACTTTCCACCCCTCCACTTT
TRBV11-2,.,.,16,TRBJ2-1,CASSFGQGGTYNEQFF,TGTGCCAGCAGTTTCGGACAGGGAGGGACCTACAATGAGCAGTTCTTC
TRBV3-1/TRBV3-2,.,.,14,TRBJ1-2,CASSQRGTAYGYTF,TGTGCCAGCAGCCAACGCGGGACTGCCTATGGCTACACCTTC
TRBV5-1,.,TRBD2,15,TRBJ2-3,CASSLSGVGTDTQYF,TGCGCCAGCAGCTTGAGCGGGGTTGGCACAGATACGCAGTATTTT
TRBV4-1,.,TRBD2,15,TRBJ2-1,CASSLGYLAGQEQFF,TGCGCCAGCAGCCTCGGTTACCTAGCGGGTCAAGAGCAGTTCTTC
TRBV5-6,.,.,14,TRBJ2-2,CASFPLGRTGELFF,TGTGCCAGCTTCCCTCTGGGCCGCACCGGGGAGCTGTTTTTT
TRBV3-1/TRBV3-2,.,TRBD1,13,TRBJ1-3,CASGTGNGNTIYF,TGTGCCAGCGGGACAGGGAATGGGAACACCATATATTTT
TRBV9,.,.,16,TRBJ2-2,CASSVGALQVPGELFF,TGTGCCAGCAGCGTAGGGGCGTTACAGGTCCCCGGGGAGCTGTTTTTT
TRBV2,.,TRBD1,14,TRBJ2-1,CASRGQGGYNEQFF,TGTGCCAGCAGGGGACAGGGGGGATACAATGAGCAGTTCTTC
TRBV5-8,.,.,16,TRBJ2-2,CASARPGDTNTGELFF,TGTGCCAGCGCCCGCCCCGGGGATACGAACACCGGGGAGCTGTTTTTT
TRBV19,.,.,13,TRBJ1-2,CASSMTLDYGYTF,TGTGCCAGTAGTATGACTCTGGACTATGGCTACACCTTC
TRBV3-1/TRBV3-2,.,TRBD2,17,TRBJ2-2,CASSHEGLAGYTGELFF,TGTGCCAGCAGCCACGAGGGACTAGCGGGCTACACCGGGGAGCTGTTTTTT
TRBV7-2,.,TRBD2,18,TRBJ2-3,CASSLSPGTSALQDTQYF,TGTGCCAGCAGCTTGAGTCCCGGGACTAGCGCGCTTCAAGATACGCAGTATTTT
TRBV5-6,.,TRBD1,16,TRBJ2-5,CASSLLDRGSWETQYF,TGTGCCAGCAGCTTATTGGACAGGGGATCTTGGGAGACCCAGTACTTC
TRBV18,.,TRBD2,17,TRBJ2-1,CASSPRNLAGGLNEQFF,TGTGCCAGCTCACCAAGGAACCTAGCGGGGGGCCTCAATGAGCAGTTCTTC
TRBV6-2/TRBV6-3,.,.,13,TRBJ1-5,CASSPGGNQPQHF,TGTGCCAGCAGTCCAGGGGGCAATCAGCCCCAGCATTTT
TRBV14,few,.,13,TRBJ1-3,CASRSGAGNTIYF,TGTGCCAGCAGGTCAGGGGCTGGAAACACCATATATTTT
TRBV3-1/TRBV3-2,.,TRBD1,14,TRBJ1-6,CASRRGQGNSPLHF,TGTGCCAGCAGAAGGGGGCAAGGGAATTCACCCCTCCACTTT
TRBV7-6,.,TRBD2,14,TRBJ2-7,CASSFGGGPGEQYF,TGTGCCAGCAGCTTCGGCGGGGGGCCTGGCGAGCAGTACTTC
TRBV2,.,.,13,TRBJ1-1,CASTSDKNPEAFF,TGTGCCAGCACATCGGACAAGAACCCTGAAGCTTTCTTT
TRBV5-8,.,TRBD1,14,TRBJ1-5,CASSSRTGDQPQHF,TGTGCCAGCAGCTCCAGGACAGGCGATCAGCCCCAGCATTTT
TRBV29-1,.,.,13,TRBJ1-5,CSVEASRGQPQHF,TGCAGCGTTGAAGCTAGTCGCGGTCAGCCCCAGCATTTT
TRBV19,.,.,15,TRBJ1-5,CASSMYRDSNQPQHF,TGTGCCAGTAGTATGTACAGGGATAGCAATCAGCCCCAGCATTTT
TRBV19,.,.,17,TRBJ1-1,CASRGGGGVGLRAEAFF,TGTGCCAGTAGAGGCGGGGGTGGTGTAGGTCTAAGGGCTGAAGCTTTCTTT
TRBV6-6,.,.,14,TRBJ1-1,CASSQNRDTYEAFF,TGTGCCAGCAGTCAGAACCGGGACACTTATGAAGCTTTCTTT
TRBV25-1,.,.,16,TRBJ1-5,CASSEWGQGSDQPQHF,TGTGCCAGCAGTGAATGGGGCCAGGGTTCGGATCAGCCCCAGCATTTT
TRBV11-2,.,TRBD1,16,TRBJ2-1,CASSSIRTGPKGEQFF,TGTGCCAGCAGCTCTATTCGGACAGGTCCTAAAGGGGAGCAGTTCTTC
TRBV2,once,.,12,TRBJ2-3,CASSSFQDTQYF,TGTGCCAGCAGCAGTTTTCAAGATACGCAGTATTTT
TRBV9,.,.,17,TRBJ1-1,CASSVGNRGGLNTEAFF,TGTGCCAGCAGCGTAGGTAATCGGGGAGGGTTGAACACTGAAGCTTTCTTT
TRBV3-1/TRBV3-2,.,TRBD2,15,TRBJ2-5,CASSQTAGGGETQYF,TGTGCCAGCAGCCAAACCGCGGGGGGGGGAGAGACCCAGTACTTC
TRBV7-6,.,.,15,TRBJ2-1,CASSSGQNSYNEQFF,TGTGCCAGCAGCTCAGGACAGAACTCCTACAATGAGCAGTTCTTC
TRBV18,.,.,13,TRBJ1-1,CASSPRANTEAFF,TGTGCCAGCTCACCTCGAGCGAACACTGAAGCTTTCTTT
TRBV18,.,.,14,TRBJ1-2,CASSPRQANYGYTF,TGTGCCAGCTCACCACGGCAGGCTAACTATGGCTACACCTTC
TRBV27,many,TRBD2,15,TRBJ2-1,CASRPPGLAYNEQFF,TGTGCCAGCAGACCGCCGGGACTAGCGTACAATGAGCAGTTCTTC
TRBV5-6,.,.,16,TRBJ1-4,CASTTWSGSTNEKLFF,TGTGCCAGCACCACTTGGTCAGGGTCAACTAATGAAAAACTGTTTTTT
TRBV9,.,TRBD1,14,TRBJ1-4,CASSLGQGQKKLFF,TGTGCCAGCAGCCTAGGACAGGGACAGAAAAAACTGTTTTTT
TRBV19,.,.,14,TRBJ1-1,CASSPQEVDTEAFF,TGTGCCAGTAGTCCCCAGGAGGTTGACACTGAAGCTTTCTTT
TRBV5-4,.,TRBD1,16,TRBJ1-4,CASSLRGTATNEKLFF,TGTGCCAGCAGCTTGCGGGGGACAGCAACTAATGAAAAACTGTTTTTT
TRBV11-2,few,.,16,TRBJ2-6,CASSLSRVDGANVLTF,TGTGCCAGCAGCTTAAGTCGGGTAGATGGGGCCAACGTCCTGACTTTC
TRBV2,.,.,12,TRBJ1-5,CASGLQVQPQHF,TGTGCCAGCGGCTTACAGGTTCAGCCCCAGCATTTT
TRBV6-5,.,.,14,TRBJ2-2,CASSPTSVSGELFF,TGTGCCAGCAGCCCCACGTCGGTGTCCGGGGAGCTGTTTTTT
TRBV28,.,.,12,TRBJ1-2,CASSSTEYGYTF,TGTGCCAGCAGTTCTACAGAGTATGGCTACACCTTC
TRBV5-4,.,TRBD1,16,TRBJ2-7,CASSSRDRGPSYEQYF,TGTGCCAGCAGCTCCCGCGACAGGGGGCCGTCCTACGAGCAGTACTTC
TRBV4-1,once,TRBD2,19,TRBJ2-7,CASSLGGASGGPIAYEQYF,TGCGCCAGCAGCCTAGGAGGGGCTAGCGGGGGACCCATCGCCTACGAGCAGTACTTC
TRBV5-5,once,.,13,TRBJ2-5,CASSSGQQETQYF,TGTGCCAGCAGCTCCGGACAGCAAGAGACCCAGTACTTC
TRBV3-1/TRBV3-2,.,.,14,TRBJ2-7,CASSLYQAHGEQYF,TGTGCCAGCAGCCTTTATCAGGCTCACGGCGAGCAGTACTTC
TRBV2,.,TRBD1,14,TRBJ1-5,CASSRDRTNQPQHF,TGTGCCAGCAGCAGGGACAGAACAAATCAGCCCCAGCATTTT
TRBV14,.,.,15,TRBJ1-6,CASSLENRVNSPLHF,TGTGCCAGCAGCCTAGAAAACAGGGTGAATTCACCCCTCCACTTT
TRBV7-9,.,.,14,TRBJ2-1,CASSWPTGRGEQFF,TGTGCCAGCAGCTGGCCGACAGGGCGGGGTGAGCAGTTCTTC
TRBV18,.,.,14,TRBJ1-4,CASSPQGVNEKLFF,TGTGCCAGCTCACCACAGGGGGTTAATGAAAAACTGTTTTTT
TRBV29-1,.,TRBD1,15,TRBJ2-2,CSVGGRTGLTGELFF,TGCAGCGTTGGAGGGCGGACAGGGCTCACCGGGGAGCTGTTTTTT
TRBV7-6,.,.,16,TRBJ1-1,CASSPLSRSGNTEAFF,TGTGCCAGCAGCCCACTTTCTCGGTCAGGGAACACTGAAGCTTTCTTT
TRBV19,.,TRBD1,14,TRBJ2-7,CASKSTGENYEQYF,TGTGCCAGTAAATCGACAGGGGAGAACTACGAGCAGTACTTC